This TCR beta chain was obtained from a study of CD8 T cells in Susac syndrome. Germline lookup yields CDR1 SGHVS and CDR2 FQNEAQ. The V and J ends lost 7 bases and 1 base respectively, with 14 bases between them. This CDR3 is 15 amino acids long. Random hexamers were used to reverse transcribe an amount of about 0.5 to 1 ug RNA. TCRdb re-called the immunoSEQ multiplex PCR reads through MiXCR, storing one row per CDR3 protein. The profile shows roughly 400,000 distinct CDR3 sequences, about 85% of them singletons. The sequenced material came from CD8+ T cells from PBMCs. The receptor was isolated from a human donor with multiple sclerosis. The V gene is TRBV7-8, the J gene TRBJ2-1; D might be TRBD1 (5 bases). The CDR3 region is CASTKDSRSYNEQFF. Written as DNA, the CDR3 is TGTGCCAGCACCAAAGACAGCAGGTCCTACAATGAGCAGTTCTTC.